This is a list of T cell receptor beta chains from one sample in a study of shared clonotypes between healthy human individuals. The assay was immunoSEQ multiplex PCR, and TCRdb's table has in-frame clones only and misses some. This sample yields approximately 2,000,000 clones, of which just under 95% are seen a single time; more than 1.5% belongs to the top ten. Sequencing used naive CD8+ T cells from PBMCs. Receptors were obtained from a young man in good health. Some clones in this sample may be carry-over from other donors' samples. The CDR3 runs from the conserved cysteine through the conserved F or W. Each record gives: CDR3 protein, CDR3 DNA, J gene, D gene, clone size, V gene. The D gene is left open where the match is weak. A clone size is listed for some rows: how often the clone was seen (once, few, many), or a class if it is expanded.

CATSGGAYEQYF	TGTGCCACCTCAGGGGGGGCCTACGAGCAGTACTTC	TRBJ2-7	-	-	TRBV27
CASTRTVAGGETQYF	TGTGCCAGCACTCGAACCGTGGCAGGCGGGGAGACCCAGTACTTC	TRBJ2-5	-	-	TRBV7-6
CASSLMDTGELFF	TGTGCCAGCAGCTTAATGGACACCGGGGAGCTGTTTTTT	TRBJ2-2	-	-	TRBV13
CASKWGDAGEQYF	TGTGCCAGCAAGTGGGGGGACGCCGGCGAGCAGTACTTC	TRBJ2-7	-	-	TRBV16
CAWRVDRATEAFF	TGTGCCTGGAGAGTAGACAGGGCCACTGAAGCTTTCTTT	TRBJ1-1	TRBD1	few	TRBV30
CASSARYGETQYF	TGCGCCAGCAGCGCTAGATATGGAGAGACCCAGTACTTC	TRBJ2-5	-	-	TRBV5-1
CASSVTGGGTEAFF	TGTGCCAGCAGTGTTACAGGGGGAGGCACTGAAGCTTTCTTT	TRBJ1-1	TRBD1	few	TRBV28
CASSQEHRSSYEQYF	TGCGCCAGCAGCCAAGAACACAGGAGCTCCTACGAGCAGTACTTC	TRBJ2-7	-	-	TRBV4-1
CASSFRGTYEQYF	TGTGCCAGCAGTTTTAGGGGCACCTACGAGCAGTACTTC	TRBJ2-7	-	-	TRBV27
CASSTVEAETQYF	TGTGCCAGCAGCACAGTAGAAGCGGAGACCCAGTACTTC	TRBJ2-5	-	-	TRBV6-5
CASSPGQGFYEQYF	TGTGCCAGCTCACCGGGACAGGGATTCTACGAGCAGTACTTC	TRBJ2-7	TRBD1	-	TRBV18
CASSLITVAGGPSGELFF	TGTGCCAGCAGTTTAATCACTGTGGCGGGAGGGCCTTCCGGGGAGCTGTTTTTT	TRBJ2-2	TRBD2	-	TRBV27
CAWSVPFRASTEAFF	TGTGCCTGGAGTGTCCCTTTCCGGGCCTCCACTGAAGCTTTCTTT	TRBJ1-1	-	-	TRBV30
CASSLGGLETQYF	TGTGCCAGCAGCTTAGGGGGGCTTGAGACCCAGTACTTC	TRBJ2-5	-	-	TRBV11-2
CASRAPWGSHTEAFF	TGTGCCAGTAGGGCCCCTTGGGGCAGCCACACTGAAGCTTTCTTT	TRBJ1-1	-	-	TRBV19
CASIQRAKNIQYF	TGTGCCAGCATACAGAGAGCCAAAAACATTCAGTACTTC	TRBJ2-4	-	-	TRBV28
CASSSRRDTEAFF	TGTGCCAGCAGTTCGCGCAGGGACACTGAAGCTTTCTTT	TRBJ1-1	-	-	TRBV27
CASSTMTGTYEQYF	TGTGCCAGCAGCACCATGACCGGGACCTACGAGCAGTACTTC	TRBJ2-7	-	-	TRBV7-2
CASSQDPWAADYGYTF	TGCGCCAGCAGCCAAGATCCATGGGCTGCGGACTATGGCTACACCTTC	TRBJ1-2	-	once	TRBV4-1
CASSWGPGNTIYF	TGTGCCAGCAGCTGGGGGCCTGGAAACACCATATATTTT	TRBJ1-3	-	-	TRBV5-6
CASSHRNTEAFF	TGTGCCAGCAGCCACCGGAACACTGAAGCTTTCTTT	TRBJ1-1	-	-	TRBV7-6
CASSQSGGDSPYEQYF	TGCGCCAGCAGTCAATCCGGAGGGGACTCCCCCTACGAGCAGTACTTC	TRBJ2-7	-	once	TRBV23-1
CATQDRWGGQPQHF	TGTGCCACCCAGGACAGATGGGGCGGTCAGCCCCAGCATTTT	TRBJ1-5	-	-	TRBV19
CASNEGNLGYEQYF	TGTGCCAGCAACGAAGGGAATCTGGGATACGAGCAGTACTTC	TRBJ2-7	-	-	TRBV9
CASSPGGRNTEAFF	TGTGCCAGCTCACCAGGGGGGAGGAACACTGAAGCTTTCTTT	TRBJ1-1	-	-	TRBV18
CASSPSRGRLNEQFF	TGTGCCAGCAGTCCAAGTCGCGGGAGGCTGAATGAGCAGTTCTTC	TRBJ2-1	TRBD2	-	TRBV28
CASSFSGLPTYNEQFF	TGTGCCAGCAGTTTTTCAGGGCTTCCTACTTACAATGAGCAGTTCTTC	TRBJ2-1	-	-	TRBV27
CASSHDRTVVYGYTF	TGCGCCAGCAGCCATGACAGGACCGTTGTCTATGGCTACACCTTC	TRBJ1-2	-	-	TRBV4-1
CSVGEDRGNQPQHF	TGCAGCGTTGGAGAGGACAGGGGCAATCAGCCCCAGCATTTT	TRBJ1-5	TRBD1	-	TRBV29-1
CASSLVWTGNQPQHF	TGCGCCAGCAGCCTAGTATGGACAGGGAATCAGCCCCAGCATTTT	TRBJ1-5	TRBD1	few	TRBV4-1
CASSSGTKNTEAFF	TGTGCCAGCAGCTCCGGGACAAAGAACACTGAAGCTTTCTTT	TRBJ1-1	-	-	TRBV9
CASSWITGTSGSYEQYF	TGTGCCAGCAGCTGGATCACCGGGACTAGCGGATCCTACGAGCAGTACTTC	TRBJ2-7	TRBD2	-	TRBV11-2
CASRPGLAGSTDTQYF	TGTGCCAGCAGACCTGGACTAGCGGGGAGCACAGATACGCAGTATTTT	TRBJ2-3	TRBD2	-	TRBV2
CASSSGTGRNTGELFF	TGTGCCAGCAGTTCAGGGACAGGGCGAAACACCGGGGAGCTGTTTTTT	TRBJ2-2	TRBD1	-	TRBV2
CASSSRARYEQYF	TGTGCCAGCAGCTCCCGAGCCCGCTACGAGCAGTACTTC	TRBJ2-7	-	-	TRBV7-8
CASSLARGPGYEQYF	TGTGCCAGCAGCTTAGCCCGGGGTCCGGGATACGAGCAGTACTTC	TRBJ2-7	-	-	TRBV11-2
CSVEDRWRETLRSTDTQYF	TGCAGCGTTGAAGATCGGTGGCGGGAGACCCTCCGGAGCACAGATACGCAGTATTTT	TRBJ2-3	TRBD2	-	TRBV29-1
CASSFVGTGTDTQYF	TGTGCCAGCAGCTTTGTGGGGACTGGCACAGATACGCAGTATTTT	TRBJ2-3	-	once	TRBV7-9
CASSFVQGDGAYEQYF	TGTGCCAGCAGCTTCGTGCAGGGGGACGGTGCCTACGAGCAGTACTTC	TRBJ2-7	TRBD1	-	TRBV11-2
CASSPGTHQETQYF	TGTGCCAGCAGTCCCGGGACACACCAAGAGACCCAGTACTTC	TRBJ2-5	-	once	TRBV7-8
CASSFGTGGFGPQHF	TGTGCCAGCAGCTTTGGGACAGGGGGTTTTGGGCCCCAGCATTTT	TRBJ1-5	TRBD1	-	TRBV11-2
CASSLPSGSRNEQFF	TGTGCCAGCAGTTTACCCAGCGGGAGTCGCAATGAGCAGTTCTTC	TRBJ2-1	TRBD2	-	TRBV27
CASSQRNRDPSYEQYF	TGTGCCAGCAGCCAGCGAAACCGGGACCCATCCTACGAGCAGTACTTC	TRBJ2-7	-	-	TRBV4-2
CASSQGAGYTEAFF	TGCGCCAGCAGCCAAGGAGCCGGATACACTGAAGCTTTCTTT	TRBJ1-1	-	-	TRBV4-1
CASTSGQGNTGELFF	TGTGCCAGCACCTCGGGACAGGGTAACACCGGGGAGCTGTTTTTT	TRBJ2-2	TRBD1	-	TRBV2
CASSPRGGRTYEQYF	TGTGCCAGCAGTCCCCGCGGAGGGCGGACCTACGAGCAGTACTTC	TRBJ2-7	-	-	TRBV28
CASGRQGLSSGNTIYF	TGTGCCAGCGGGAGACAGGGGTTATCTTCTGGAAACACCATATATTTT	TRBJ1-3	TRBD1	-	TRBV2
CASRGQGVHEQYF	TGTGCCAGCAGAGGACAGGGGGTCCACGAGCAGTACTTC	TRBJ2-7	TRBD1	-	TRBV2
CASSWDRTEAFF	TGTGCCAGCAGCTGGGACAGGACTGAAGCTTTCTTT	TRBJ1-1	TRBD1	-	TRBV6-5
CASEPDLGGRAGNEQFF	TGTGCCAGCGAACCCGACCTCGGAGGGAGGGCCGGAAATGAGCAGTTCTTC	TRBJ2-1	TRBD2	-	TRBV7-9
CASSLFPGRETQYF	TGTGCCAGCAGTTTGTTCCCAGGGAGGGAGACCCAGTACTTC	TRBJ2-5	-	-	TRBV28
CAWSVGGSTEAFF	TGTGCCTGGAGTGTAGGGGGTTCCACTGAAGCTTTCTTT	TRBJ1-1	-	-	TRBV30
CASSSPWTSGRFDTGELFF	TGTGCCAGCAGTTCCCCATGGACTAGCGGGAGGTTCGACACCGGGGAGCTGTTTTTT	TRBJ2-2	TRBD2	-	TRBV7-9